This T cell receptor (beta chain) was recovered during a study of cytomegalovirus exposure and HLA in healthy donors. The study, taken as a whole, reports: A list of 150 or so TCR beta chains associated with cytomegalovirus was given.

The CDR3 consists of 14 residues. Germline V lookup: CDR1 MNHNY, CDR2 SVGAGI (reference sequence). V lost 6 bases to trimming and J lost 0 bases, with 9 bases between them. The donors were members of the validation cohort comprising 120 subjects, separate from the roughly 650-subject first cohort. Assay used: immunoSEQ multiplex PCR; TCRdb lists only in-frame clones, some missing. The data show 150,000 to 200,000 clones, with about 81% seen just once and 1.2% held by the top ten. A note on this clone: The target antigen is unknown.

Material for sequencing was PBMCs. This receptor was obtained from a woman aged 30 to 39 in good health and CMV-seronegative. This chain links TRBV6-6 with TRBJ1-3; no definite D call. DNA of the CDR3: TGTGCCAGCAGACGGGATTACTCTGGAAACACCATATATTTT. It translates to CASRRDYSGNTIYF.